This T cell receptor (beta chain) emerged from a study of CD4 T cell repertoires in COVID-19. Overall study findings and caveats: Sharing of several most expanded SARS-CoV-2-reactive clonotypes across memory subsets suggested intraclonal diversification.

Data came from immunoSEQ multiplex PCR; TCRdb stores just in-frame clones and leaves some out. The sample contains 70,000 to 95,000 clones, roughly four fifths of which appear only once. About this clone: Antigen specificity is unknown.

Sample: CD4+ T cells from peripheral blood, taken after recovery from COVID-19. The receptor was derived from a human donor who had COVID-19.

CDR3 bases: TGTGCCAGCAGTGGACGAACAGGGATTGAGCAGTTCTTC. Encoded protein: CASSGRTGIEQFF. This chain uses TRBV6-2 or TRBV6-3 with TRBJ2-1; D may be TRBD1 (6 bases). From germline, CDR1 is MNHEY and CDR2 SVGEGT. V gave up 5 bases and J gave up 9 bases, with 14 bases separating them. This CDR3 region has 13 residues.